These T cell receptor beta chains were read from a single sample in a study of T-cell reconstitution after alpha-beta-depleted transplantation in children. Each CDR3 protein is one row after TCRdb ran MiXCR on the PCR reads. The sample lists over 100,000 distinct CDR3 sequences, 4.5% to 7.5% seen once, with about 6.1% in the top ten. The specimen comprised PBMCs, mostly from graft donor cells, sampled 60 days after TCRalphabeta/CD19-depleted stem cell transplant. These TCRs come from a female patient aged 2 to 10 who had a stem cell transplant for Fanconi anemia, so the T cells may come from the graft donor. Each CDR3 is given without its conserved first and last residue. Size values are once, few and many counts, or a class for expanded clones, and some rows have none.

j_gene,abundance,v_gene,CDR3aa
TRBJ1-2,-,TRBV4-2,ASSPIQGWTYGYT
TRBJ1-1,many,TRBV7-3,ASSPTGSINTEAF
TRBJ2-1,-,TRBV3-1,ASSQVLAFYNEQF
TRBJ2-7,many,TRBV6-6,ASARAPYEQY
TRBJ2-7,many,TRBV20-1,SASTNSGGKQY
TRBJ2-3,many,TRBV9,ASSFRGGSTDTQY
TRBJ2-7,many,TRBV28,ASSSDREQYEQY
TRBJ2-1,many,TRBV5-1,ASSLALASDGNEQF
TRBJ1-1,many,TRBV20-1,SARDDRNTEAF
TRBJ2-3,many,TRBV3-1,ASSQLAGEDTQY
TRBJ1-2,many,TRBV6-6,ASRGGSYGYT
TRBJ2-7,many,TRBV20-1,SARQGPSSYEQY
TRBJ2-4,-,TRBV3-1,ASSQGGMTKNIQY
TRBJ1-4,-,TRBV4-2,ASSQAPQGANEKLF
TRBJ2-5,-,TRBV2,ASSARLAGPSNKFPPIQETQY
TRBJ2-1,-,TRBV28,ASSLFRRALAGSQQF
TRBJ2-3,many,TRBV10-3,AISGTSYLDTQY